These 14 T cell receptor beta chains originate from one sample sequenced in a study of regulatory T cells in long-lasting Graves disease. As to time point: persistent/refractory GD, antithyroid drugs over 5 years with positive TRAb. From PBMCs, RNA was extracted and then used to make the TCR library. With iRepertoire HTBI primers and Arm-PCR of CDR3 regions, TCR beta libraries were built. TCRdb passed the multiplex PCR reads through MiXCR, listing each CDR3 protein once. The sample consists of approximately 500,000 distinct CDR3 sequences, under 25% of them appearing once. The sequencing here drew on peripheral blood mononuclear cells (PBMCs), taken when the disease was refractory, from a patient treated with antithyroid drugs. The receptors here all came from a female donor with Graves disease.

This sequence joins TRBV12-5 and TRBJ2-1; 9 bases are a match to TRBD2. V shed 4 bases, J shed 6 bases, and the junction held 7 bases outside the gene matches. There are 15 residues in the CDR3. Germline CDR1 LGHNT, CDR2 FRNRAP. The CDR3 nucleotides read TGTGCTAGTGGTTCCGGGACTAGCCCACCCAATGAGCAGTTCTTC. Translated: CASGSGTSPPNEQFF.

Ten or more counts support this clonotype. The genes are TRBV28 and TRBJ2-5; TRBD1 matches 9 bases. The germline gives CDR1 MDHEN, CDR2 SYDVKM. Trimming removed 5 bases from V and 5 bases from J; junction bases left unmatched: 9. There are 15 residues in the CDR3. CDR3 bases: TGTGCCAGCAGTCTCACGACAGGGGGTGGGGAGACCCAGTACTTC. It encodes CASSLTTGGGETQYF.

This rearrangement joins TRBV5-8 to TRBJ2-3; 8 nucleotides match TRBD2. CDR3 length equals 15 residues. V was pared by 1 base and J by 5 bases, with 6 bases of the junction left unmatched. Germline-derived CDR1 and CDR2 are SGHTS and YDEGEE. CDR3 coding DNA: TGTGCCAGCAGCTTGTCGCGCGGGGGGCAAGATACGCAGTATTTT. It is translated as CASSLSRGGQDTQYF.

The table lists this clonotype with many counts. J is TRBJ1-4 and V is TRBV2; D is perhaps TRBD1 (5 bases). Germline CDR1 is SNHLY and CDR2 is FYNNEI. The ends were cut back, 9 bases at V and 5 bases at J, with 13 bases in the middle. The CDR3 covers 13 residues. This CDR3 reads CASSRDWNEKLFF. As DNA, the CDR3 is TGTGCCAGTTCCCGGGACTGGAATGAAAAACTGTTTTTT. Variable domain in full (rest from reference TRBV2 and TRBJ1-4): EPEVTQTPSHQVTQMGQEVILRCVPISNHLYFYWYRQILGQKVEFLVSFYNNEISEKSEIFDDQFSVERPDGSNFTLKIRSTKLEDSAMYFCASSRDWNEKLFFGSGTQLSVL.

This clonotype was seen ten or more times. The chain joins TRBV20-1 to TRBJ2-7; 15 bases are a match to TRBD2. Germline V gene sequence: CDR1 DFQATT, CDR2 SNEGSKA (reference sequence). The CDR3 loop spans 14 amino acids. Germline trimming cut 4 bases from V and 6 bases from J; bases unmatched to any gene: 4. CDR3 protein: CSATTGLAGGEQYF. The CDR3 bases are TGCAGTGCTACAACGGGACTAGCGGGAGGCGAGCAGTACTTC.

In its sample, this clonotype was seen many times. The V gene is TRBV28, the J gene TRBJ2-5; 7 bases map to TRBD1. Germline values: CDR1 MDHEN, CDR2 SYDVKM. The CDR3 runs to 15 residues. The V segment lost 7 bases and the J segment 3 bases; nucleotides outside the gene matches: 11. The CDR3 reads CASTQRPGQKETQYF. In DNA form, the CDR3 reads TGTGCCAGCACCCAGAGGCCGGGACAGAAAGAGACCCAGTACTTC.

This clonotype was counted many times. The chain recombines TRBV28 with TRBJ2-7, with TRBD2 as a possible D gene (5 bases). Per germline, CDR1 MDHEN and CDR2 SYDVKM. V was shortened by 5 bases and J by 0 bases, with 8 bases between the two germline ends. The CDR3 is 13 amino acids. DNA for the CDR3: TGTGCCAGCAGTGAGAGGGTCTCCTACGAGCAGTACTTC. It is translated as CASSERVSYEQYF.

In the case of this clonotype: This may arise from a read error, as a much more abundant clone is one base away. This chain's CDR3 is CASSLGPQRDHGYTF. The CDR3 region has the DNA TGTGCCAGCAGTTTGGGACCCCAGCGGGATCATGGCTACACCTTC. The chain employs TRBV12-3 or TRBV12-4 and TRBJ1-2, with a tentative D call TRBD1 (5 bases). Trimming took off 3 bases at V and 6 bases at J, with 17 bases between the two ends. This CDR3 is built from 15 residues.

This clonotype was observed at least ten times. This chain joins TRBV7-3 and TRBJ1-1; maybe TRBD1 (6 bases). V shed 1 base and J shed 2 bases, with 8 bases lying between them. Germline CDR1 SGHTA, CDR2 FQGTGA. The CDR3 spans 14 residues. The CDR3 loop reads CASSLNGGNTEAFF. For the CDR3, the DNA is TGTGCCAGCAGCTTAAACGGGGGCAACACTGAAGCTTTCTTT.

The chain uses TRBV6-1 and TRBJ1-5, with D unresolved. Looked up from germline, CDR1 is MNHNS and CDR2 is SASEGT. The V end lost 7 bases, the J end lost 0 bases, and 7 bases lay between the germline ends. The CDR3 is made up of 13 amino acids. The CDR3 DNA follows: TGTGCCAGCATAGAGGTTAGCAATCAGCCCCAGCATTTT. This gives the protein CASIEVSNQPQHF.

This clonotype has more than one count but fewer than ten. V usage is TRBV28 and J usage is TRBJ2-7, with unresolved D. Germline-derived CDR1 and CDR2 are MDHEN and SYDVKM. The CDR3 runs to 14 residues. V lost 7 bases and J 6 bases, leaving 19 bases between the germline ends. CDR3 nucleotides: TGTGCCAGCACCCCCGACCCCGGTGATACCGAGCAGTACTTC. Its protein product is CASTPDPGDTEQYF.

V and J are TRBV29-1 and TRBJ1-3; D may be TRBD1 (6 bases). Germline CDR1 is SQVTM and CDR2 is ANQGSEA. There are 14 residues in the CDR3. V was shortened by 4 bases and J by 2 bases, with 12 bases between the two germline ends. CDR3 coding DNA: TGCAGCGTTGGTTCCGGGGGCGCTGGAAACACCATATATTTT. Amino acids: CSVGSGGAGNTIYF.

This clonotype was counted at least ten times. The chain couples TRBV28 to TRBJ2-5; the D gene is possibly TRBD2 (6 bases). The CDR3 is 13 residues long. Germline CDR1 MDHEN, CDR2 SYDVKM. Between the trimmed V and J ends, which lost 4 bases and 5 bases, there was a span of 11 bases. In DNA form, the CDR3 reads TGTGCCAGCAGTTCCTCGGGGGTGGAGACCCAGTACTTC. Its protein is CASSSSGVETQYF.

This clonotype was detected many times. The rearrangement links TRBV28 to TRBJ1-2; 8 bases match TRBD1. Looked up from germline, CDR1 is MDHEN and CDR2 is SYDVKM. The trim removed 7 bases at V and 4 bases at J, leaving 8 bases unmatched. The length of the CDR3 is 14 residues. The CDR3 region has the DNA TGTGCCAGCATTCCGGGACAGGCGTCCTATGGCTACACCTTC. Its protein is CASIPGQASYGYTF.